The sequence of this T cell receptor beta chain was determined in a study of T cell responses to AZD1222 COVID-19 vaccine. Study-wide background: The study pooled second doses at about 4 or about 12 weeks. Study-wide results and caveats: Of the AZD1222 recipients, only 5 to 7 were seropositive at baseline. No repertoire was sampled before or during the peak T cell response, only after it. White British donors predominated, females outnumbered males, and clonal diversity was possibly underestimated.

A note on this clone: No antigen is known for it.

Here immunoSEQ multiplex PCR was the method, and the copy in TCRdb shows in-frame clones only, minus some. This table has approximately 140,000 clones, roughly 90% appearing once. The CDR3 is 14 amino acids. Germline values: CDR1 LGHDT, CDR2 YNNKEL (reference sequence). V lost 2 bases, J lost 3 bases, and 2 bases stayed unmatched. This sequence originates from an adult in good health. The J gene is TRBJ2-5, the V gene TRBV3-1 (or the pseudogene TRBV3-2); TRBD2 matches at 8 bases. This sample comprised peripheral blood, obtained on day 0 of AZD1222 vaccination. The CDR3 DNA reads TGTGCCAGCAGCCAAAACGGGGGGGAAGAGACCCAGTACTTC. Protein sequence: CASSQNGGEETQYF.